Listed below are T cell receptor beta chains from one sample, sequenced in a study of cytomegalovirus exposure and HLA in healthy donors. Here immunoSEQ multiplex PCR was the method, and the copy in TCRdb shows in-frame clones only, minus some. The profile shows approximately 160,000 clones, 77% of them singletons. Specimen: PBMCs. The origin of the receptors is a woman aged 25 to 45 in good health and CMV-seronegative. CDR3s include the opening cysteine and the closing phenylalanine or tryptophan. The D gene is left open where the match is weak. Size is stated for part of the rows, as once, few or many counts, or as a class when the clone is expanded.

d_gene: -; v_gene: TRBV6-5; abundance: few; j_gene: TRBJ2-7; CDR3nt: TGTGCCAGCAGTTACTGGCGGCTGTACACCTACGAGCAGTACTTC; CDR3aa: CASSYWRLYTYEQYF
d_gene: -; v_gene: TRBV27; abundance: -; j_gene: TRBJ2-7; CDR3nt: TGTGCCAGCAGTCTAACCGGGTTCGGCTCCTACGAGCAGTACTTC; CDR3aa: CASSLTGFGSYEQYF
d_gene: TRBD2; v_gene: TRBV29-1; abundance: -; j_gene: TRBJ2-5; CDR3nt: TGCAGCGTTGCGTCTAGCGGGGGGGAGACCCAGTACTTC; CDR3aa: CSVASSGGETQYF
d_gene: TRBD1; v_gene: TRBV30; abundance: -; j_gene: TRBJ2-4; CDR3nt: TGTGCCTGGAGTCCGGGACAGGGGTCCCGAAACATTCAGTACTTC; CDR3aa: CAWSPGQGSRNIQYF
d_gene: -; v_gene: TRBV6-5; abundance: -; j_gene: TRBJ1-2; CDR3nt: TGTGCCAGCAGTTACTCGCTCCGGGGGGTTGGCTACACCTTC; CDR3aa: CASSYSLRGVGYTF
d_gene: -; v_gene: TRBV28; abundance: once; j_gene: TRBJ1-2; CDR3nt: TGTGCCAGCAGTTTAAGAGGGGAGGGGTGGGGTTATGGCTACACCTTC; CDR3aa: CASSLRGEGWGYGYTF
d_gene: -; v_gene: TRBV7-9; abundance: -; j_gene: TRBJ2-3; CDR3nt: TGTGCCAGCAGCTCGGGATTTTCGGAGGATACGCAGTATTTT; CDR3aa: CASSSGFSEDTQYF
d_gene: TRBD1; v_gene: TRBV30; abundance: -; j_gene: TRBJ2-3; CDR3nt: TGTGCCTGGAGCCTACGGCAGGGGGTCACAGATACGCAGTATTTT; CDR3aa: CAWSLRQGVTDTQYF
d_gene: TRBD1; v_gene: TRBV27; abundance: -; j_gene: TRBJ1-2; CDR3nt: TGTGCCAGCAGTAAGACAGGGGGCGATTATGGCTACACCTTC; CDR3aa: CASSKTGGDYGYTF
d_gene: TRBD1; v_gene: TRBV19; abundance: -; j_gene: TRBJ2-7; CDR3nt: TGTGCCAGTAGCCGACAGGGCCCCTACGAGCAGTACTTC; CDR3aa: CASSRQGPYEQYF
d_gene: TRBD1; v_gene: TRBV19; abundance: once; j_gene: TRBJ1-2; CDR3nt: TGTGCCAGTAGTATGTCCCCAGGGGGCGACTATGGCTACACCTTC; CDR3aa: CASSMSPGGDYGYTF
d_gene: TRBD2; v_gene: TRBV5-6; abundance: -; j_gene: TRBJ2-1; CDR3nt: TGTGCCAGCAGCTCGCTCGGGGGGAACTCCTACAATGAGCAGTTCTTC; CDR3aa: CASSSLGGNSYNEQFF
d_gene: -; v_gene: TRBV5-1; abundance: -; j_gene: TRBJ1-5; CDR3nt: TGCGCCAGCAGCTTGGCCGGGGGAGGTCAGCCCCAGCATTTT; CDR3aa: CASSLAGGGQPQHF
d_gene: TRBD1; v_gene: TRBV5-6; abundance: -; j_gene: TRBJ1-1; CDR3nt: TGTGCCAGCAGCCCAACCACAGGGGGGAACACTGAAGCTTTCTTT; CDR3aa: CASSPTTGGNTEAFF
d_gene: TRBD1; v_gene: TRBV27; abundance: -; j_gene: TRBJ2-7; CDR3nt: TGTGCCAGCAGGAGGCCCGGGACAGGGAATCACGAGCAGTACTTC; CDR3aa: CASRRPGTGNHEQYF
d_gene: TRBD1; v_gene: TRBV5-4; abundance: -; j_gene: TRBJ1-5; CDR3nt: TGTGCCAGCAGCTCCTTCCCGGGACAGGGGGCTTACAATCAGCCCCAGCATTTT; CDR3aa: CASSSFPGQGAYNQPQHF
d_gene: -; v_gene: TRBV5-1; abundance: -; j_gene: TRBJ1-2; CDR3nt: TGCGCCAGCAGCTTGTCGGGGGGCCAGAACTATGGCTACACCTTC; CDR3aa: CASSLSGGQNYGYTF
d_gene: -; v_gene: TRBV6-1; abundance: -; j_gene: TRBJ1-2; CDR3nt: TGTGCCAGCAGTGACTGGCAGTGGAATGGGGGGGGGCGACTATATGGCTACACCTTC; CDR3aa: CASSDWQWNGGGRLYGYTF
d_gene: -; v_gene: TRBV30; abundance: -; j_gene: TRBJ2-5; CDR3nt: TGTGCCTGGAGTGTACTCAGGGTAGAGACCCAGTACTTC; CDR3aa: CAWSVLRVETQYF
d_gene: -; v_gene: TRBV9; abundance: -; j_gene: TRBJ1-2; CDR3nt: TGTGCCAGCAGCGTCGGCGCACAGGGTGACTATGGCTACACCTTC; CDR3aa: CASSVGAQGDYGYTF
d_gene: TRBD1; v_gene: TRBV7-8; abundance: -; j_gene: TRBJ1-6; CDR3nt: TGTGCCAGCAGCTTAGACAGGGGGTTGTCGCCCCTCCACTTT; CDR3aa: CASSLDRGLSPLHF
d_gene: -; v_gene: TRBV19; abundance: few; j_gene: TRBJ1-3; CDR3nt: TGTGCCAGTAGCCGAAAGACCCCCACAGGGTGGGGTACGGGAAACACCATATATTTT; CDR3aa: CASSRKTPTGWGTGNTIYF
d_gene: -; v_gene: TRBV19; abundance: -; j_gene: TRBJ2-7; CDR3nt: TGTGCCAGTAGCCTTAACTTAGGGGTCACCTACGAGCAGTACTTC; CDR3aa: CASSLNLGVTYEQYF
d_gene: -; v_gene: TRBV5-1; abundance: -; j_gene: TRBJ1-5; CDR3nt: TGCGCCAGCAGCTTGGACTATAGCAATCAGCCCCAGCATTTT; CDR3aa: CASSLDYSNQPQHF
d_gene: -; v_gene: TRBV5-6; abundance: once; j_gene: TRBJ1-2; CDR3nt: TGTGCCAGCAGCTTGGCTGGAGGAGTTGCTGGCACCTTC; CDR3aa: CASSLAGGVAGTF
d_gene: -; v_gene: TRBV27; abundance: -; j_gene: TRBJ1-1; CDR3nt: TGTGCCAGCAGTTCCAAAAGGGGCACTGAAGCTTTCTTT; CDR3aa: CASSSKRGTEAFF
d_gene: -; v_gene: TRBV5-1; abundance: -; j_gene: TRBJ1-2; CDR3nt: TGCGCCAGCCGGGACACCAAGGGGTATGGCTACCCCTTC; CDR3aa: CASRDTKGYGYPF